These 25 T cell receptor beta chains were all obtained from the same sample, sequenced in a study of Tregs in tolerant kidney transplant recipients. Measured with immunoSEQ multiplex PCR; TCRdb has only the in-frame clones, and not every one. Of just under 45,000 clones in the sample, just under 97% were seen once. No antigen has been identified for these receptors. Sequencing was done on a sample of Tregs from blood cultured with allogeneic cells. These receptors came from a human donor in good health.

The chain's CDR3 is CASSPGLAGDNEQFF. CDR3 in DNA: TGTGCCAGCAGCCCCGGACTAGCGGGGGACAATGAGCAGTTCTTC. V usage is TRBV11-1 and J usage is TRBJ2-1; the match to TRBD2 covers 13 bases. Trimming at V came to 5 bases and at J to 5 bases, leaving 3 bases not matched to a gene. Per the germline V gene, CDR1 is SGHAT and CDR2 is FQDESV (reference sequence). The CDR3 runs 15 residues.

The chain employs TRBV30 and TRBJ1-1, with 8 bases matching TRBD1. From germline, CDR1 is GTSNPN and CDR2 SVGIG (reference sequence). The trim removed 2 bases at V and 5 bases at J, leaving 16 bases unmatched. There are 17 residues in the CDR3. This CDR3 reads CAWSTWASQTGVTEAFF. CDR3 nucleotide sequence: TGTGCCTGGAGTACTTGGGCCTCGCAGACAGGGGTAACTGAAGCTTTCTTT.

As DNA, the CDR3 is TGCAGCGCGACCGCAGGGTTTAGCACAGATACGCAGTATTTT. The encoded protein is CSATAGFSTDTQYF. The chain is built from TRBV29-1 and TRBJ2-3; a weak D match, TRBD1 (5 bases). From germline, CDR1 is SQVTM and CDR2 ANQGSEA. V was pared by 7 bases and J by 0 bases, with 14 bases between. The CDR3 is 14 residues long.

The rearrangement links TRBV11-2 to TRBJ1-5, with D uncertain. The germline CDR1 and CDR2 sequences are SGHAT and FQNNGV. V was pared by 5 bases and J by 5 bases, with 13 bases between. The CDR3 contains 14 residues. This CDR3 reads CASSTTRSHQPQHF. The CDR3 DNA follows: TGTGCCAGCAGCACGACAAGGTCCCATCAGCCCCAGCATTTT.

The chain has TRBV18 and TRBJ2-7; possibly TRBD1 for D (5 bases). The V and J ends lost 2 bases and 6 bases respectively, with 17 bases between them. Per the germline V gene, CDR1 is KGHSH and CDR2 is LQKENI. The length of the CDR3 is 15 residues. The DNA of the CDR3 is TGTGCCAGCTCACCAGGGTGGCAGGGATTTGGCGAGCAGTACTTC. Translating it yields CASSPGWQGFGEQYF.

The J gene is TRBJ1-5, the V gene TRBV6-6, with D possibly being TRBD1 (6 bases). Germline CDR1 is MNHNY and CDR2 is SVGAGI (reference sequence). CDR3 length equals 14 residues. Trimming took off 0 bases at V and 6 bases at J, with 9 bases between the two ends. CDR3: CASSYSRGSQPQHF. DNA of the CDR3: TGTGCCAGCAGTTACTCTAGGGGGAGTCAGCCCCAGCATTTT.

The chain employs TRBV19 and TRBJ1-5; D is undetermined. Germline assignment: CDR1 LNHDA and CDR2 SQIVND (reference sequence). CDR3 length equals 12 residues. The V gene lost 7 bases and the J gene lost 7 bases, with 11 bases spanning the gap. Here the CDR3 reads CASKTVGQPQHF. Written as DNA, the CDR3 is TGTGCCAGTAAAACAGTGGGGCAGCCCCAGCATTTT. The entire variable domain, with the rest obtained from reference TRBV19 and TRBJ1-5, is as follows: DGGITQSPKYLFRKEGQNVTLSCEQNLNHDAMYWYRQDPGQGLRLIYYSQIVNDFQKGDIAEGYSVSREKKESFPLTVTSAQKNPTAFYLCASKTVGQPQHFGDGTRLSIL.

The CDR3 loop reads CASHWGGALVEGYTF. As DNA, the CDR3 is TGTGCCAGCCATTGGGGCGGGGCACTGGTGGAGGGCTACACCTTC. The chain employs TRBV5-4 and TRBJ1-2, with D possibly TRBD1 on 5 matching bases. Trimming took off 7 bases at V and 8 bases at J, with 24 bases between the two ends. The CDR3 is made up of 15 amino acids. Germline V gene data show CDR1 as SGHNT and CDR2 as YYREEE (reference sequence). The full variable domain, in which reference TRBV5-4 and TRBJ1-2 provide the parts outside the CDR3, is ETGVTQSPTHLIKTRGQQVTLRCSSQSGHNTVSWYQQALGQGPQFIFQYYREEENGRGNFPPRFSGLQFPNYSSELNVNALELDDSALYLCASHWGGALVEGYTFGSGTRLTVV.

This clone appeared a single time. J is TRBJ1-1 and V is TRBV6-5, with D possibly matching TRBD1 (5 bases). CDR3 size: 14 residues. Germline V gives CDR1 MNHEY, CDR2 SVGAGI. The V gene lost 2 bases and the J gene lost 2 bases, with 9 bases spanning the gap. CDR3 protein: CASSYAGANTEAFF. The CDR3 bases are TGTGCCAGCAGTTACGCCGGGGCTAACACTGAAGCTTTCTTT.

In its sample, this clone was seen once. J is TRBJ2-3 and V is TRBV29-1, with D possibly matching TRBD2 (6 bases). V shed 5 bases and J shed 5 bases, with 23 bases lying between them. In germline, CDR1 is SQVTM, CDR2 ANQGSEA. The CDR3 sequence is 16 residues long. Here the CDR3 reads CSVRPRLGGTLDTQYF. The CDR3 bases are TGCAGCGTTCGCCCTCGGCTGGGCGGGACTTTAGATACGCAGTATTTT.

This chain uses TRBV6-5 with TRBJ1-1; TRBD1 matches at 10 bases. CDR3 size: 16 residues. CDR1 MNHEY and CDR2 SVGAGI come from the germline V gene. Trimming took 2 bases from V and 1 from J; bases not matched to a gene: 4. The CDR3 spells CASSYTRTGGNTEAFF. In nucleotides, the CDR3 is TGTGCCAGCAGTTACACGCGGACAGGGGGGAACACTGAAGCTTTCTTT.

This chain connects TRBV6-5 to TRBJ2-5; 10 bases fit TRBD1. The CDR3 covers 16 residues. CDR1 is MNHEY and CDR2 is SVGAGI in the germline V gene. The V gene end was trimmed by 3 bases and the J gene end by 6 bases; junction bases not matched to a gene: 10. The CDR3 sequence is CASSYSETGGSQTQYF. The CDR3 bases are TGTGCCAGCAGTTATTCCGAGACAGGGGGCAGCCAGACCCAGTACTTC.

The chain combines TRBV4-1 with TRBJ2-7; TRBD2 matches 13 bases. The CDR3 totals 16 residues. With V trimmed by 4 bases and J by 7 bases, 10 bases remained unmatched. CDR1 is MGHRA, CDR2 YSYEKL, per germline. CDR3 DNA sequence: TGCGCCAGCAGCCCCCGGACTAGCGGGAGTTCGGGGGAGCAGTACTTC. It encodes CASSPRTSGSSGEQYF.

In this sample, this clone turned up once. This sequence joins TRBV6-5 and TRBJ1-2; 8 bases map to TRBD1. CDR1 is MNHEY and CDR2 is SVGAGI in the germline V gene. CDR3 length equals 14 residues. Losses at the gene ends were 5 bases for V and 8 bases for J; bases not matched to a gene: 10. CDR3 bases: TGTGCCAGCAGTCCATTATCAGGGGGCCGGGGCTACACCTTC. This translates into CASSPLSGGRGYTF.

J is TRBJ2-7 and V is TRBV18, with 8 bases matching TRBD1. The CDR3 length is 13 residues. V shed 3 bases and J 6 bases; nucleotides not matched to a gene: 4. Per germline, CDR1 KGHSH and CDR2 LQKENI. The CDR3 loop reads CASSPPGQGEQYF. Here the CDR3 DNA reads TGTGCCAGCTCACCTCCAGGACAGGGCGAGCAGTACTTC.

The chain couples TRBV5-4 to TRBJ1-2; 7 bases are a match to TRBD1. Trimming took 6 bases from V and 8 from J; bases not matched to a gene: 16. CDR1 is SGHNT, CDR2 YYREEE, per germline (reference sequence). The CDR3 is 15 amino acids. Here the CDR3 reads CASNYAGTARGGYTF. The CDR3 coding sequence is TGTGCCAGCAACTACGCCGGGACAGCCAGGGGAGGCTACACCTTC.

The chain links TRBV5-1 to TRBJ2-6; tentative D call: TRBD1 (5 bases). The CDR3 consists of 15 residues. Trimming pared 2 bases from V and 3 bases from J, leaving 9 bases between. CDR1 and CDR2 from the germline V gene are SGHRS and YFSETQ. The CDR3 loop is CASSLGAGGANVLTF. CDR3 in DNA: TGCGCCAGCAGCTTAGGGGCTGGTGGGGCCAACGTCCTGACTTTC. The full variable domain, with the rest looked up from reference TRBV5-1 and TRBJ2-6, is KAGVTQTPRYLIKTRGQQVTLSCSPISGHRSVSWYQQTPGQGLQFLFEYFSETQRNKGNFPGRFSGRQFSNSRSEMNVSTLELGDSALYLCASSLGAGGANVLTFGAGSRLTVL.

The V gene is TRBV28, the J gene TRBJ1-2, with a possible D match to TRBD1 (5 bases). The V and J ends lost 3 bases and 8 bases respectively, with 22 bases between them. This CDR3 has 16 amino acids. Germline CDR1 reads MDHEN; CDR2 reads SYDVKM. For the CDR3, the DNA is TGTGCCAGCAGTTTGGACGATAATTGGGGGATTACGGGCTACACCTTC. This codes for CASSLDDNWGITGYTF.

The chain joins TRBV15 to TRBJ1-2; 7 bases fit TRBD1. CDR3 length: 16 residues. V trimming: 5 bases; J trimming: 6 bases; junction bases outside the gene matches: 15. The germline V gene encodes CDR1 LNHNV and CDR2 YYDKDF (reference sequence). The CDR3 protein is CATSEEEGAGLDGYTF. The CDR3 bases are TGTGCCACCAGCGAAGAGGAGGGGGCCGGGTTAGATGGCTACACCTTC.

The V gene is TRBV5-1, the J gene TRBJ1-2; D perhaps matches TRBD1 (5 bases). The CDR3 is 15 residues long. V shed 3 bases and J shed 1 base, with 13 bases lying between them. Looked up from germline, CDR1 is SGHRS and CDR2 is YFSETQ. The CDR3 is CASSWVGRDNYGYTF. CDR3 in DNA: TGCGCCAGCAGCTGGGTGGGCAGGGATAACTATGGCTACACCTTC. Full variable domain (remainder filled in from reference TRBV5-1 and TRBJ1-2): KAGVTQTPRYLIKTRGQQVTLSCSPISGHRSVSWYQQTPGQGLQFLFEYFSETQRNKGNFPGRFSGRQFSNSRSEMNVSTLELGDSALYLCASSWVGRDNYGYTFGSGTRLTVV.

The chain recombines TRBV2 with TRBJ2-4; D might be TRBD1 or TRBD2, each matching 5 bases. The CDR3 contains 14 residues. Germline assignment: CDR1 SNHLY and CDR2 FYNNEI. V shed 1 base and J shed 7 bases, with 11 bases lying between them. This CDR3 reads CASSEEGRFNIQYF. The DNA for the CDR3 is TGTGCCAGCAGTGAAGAGGGACGGTTCAACATTCAGTACTTC.

This clone came up once. The chain joins TRBV18 to TRBJ1-2, with no clear D. CDR1 is KGHSH and CDR2 is LQKENI in the germline V gene. The CDR3 is 13 amino acids. The V gene lost 2 bases and the J gene lost 1 base, with 5 bases spanning the gap. Here the CDR3 DNA reads TGTGCCAGCTCACCAACGGGTAACTATGGCTACACCTTC. Translation: CASSPTGNYGYTF. The variable domain in full, completed from reference TRBV18 and TRBJ1-2, reads NAGVMQNPRHLVRRRGQEARLRCSPMKGHSHVYWYRQLPEEGLKFMVYLQKENIIDESGMPKERFSAEFPKEGPSILRIQQVVRGDSAAYFCASSPTGNYGYTFGSGTRLTVV.

The V call is TRBV5-6, the J call TRBJ1-2; D not certain. CDR1 and CDR2 from the germline V gene are SGHDT and YYEEEE. The CDR3 sequence is 15 residues long. Trimming cost V 3 bases and J 2 bases, with 14 bases left between them. CDR3 sequence: CASSSSRAGNYGYTF. In nucleotides, the CDR3 is TGTGCCAGCAGCTCAAGTAGAGCGGGGAACTATGGCTACACCTTC.

This rearrangement joins TRBV27 to TRBJ2-7, with a possible D match to TRBD1 (5 bases). Germline V gene data show CDR1 as MNHEY and CDR2 as SMNVEV (reference sequence). This CDR3 spans 14 amino acids. V gave up 2 bases and J gave up 0 bases, with 8 bases separating them. The CDR3 DNA is TGTGCCAGCAGTTTAGACAGCGTCTCCTACGAGCAGTACTTC. Translation: CASSLDSVSYEQYF.

This clone is a singleton in its sample. This chain uses TRBV10-1 with TRBJ2-3; D gene ambiguous. CDR1 and CDR2 from the germline V gene are WNHNN and SYGVQD (reference sequence). Trimming stripped 6 bases from V and 4 bases from J, with 20 bases between. The CDR3 spans 16 residues. In DNA form, the CDR3 reads TGCGCCAGCAGGCCGGAACCTAGGGATGGAGCAGATACGCAGTATTTT. Its translation: CASRPEPRDGADTQYF.